A single sample gave rise to the 28 T cell receptor beta chains below, sequenced in a study of T cell responses to AZD1222 COVID-19 vaccine. Clones were read by immunoSEQ multiplex PCR, and TCRdb kept only the in-frame ones, dropping some. The sample yields 65,000 to 90,000 clones, around 88% seen once. This specimen consisted of peripheral blood, obtained on day 0 of AZD1222 vaccination. All receptors come from an adult in good health.

This clone counts as medium-sized. Other nucleotide sequences in the sample specify the same CDR3. CDR3 protein: CASSWGLAGGSYEQYF. The CDR3 DNA follows: TGCGCCAGCAGCTGGGGACTAGCGGGGGGATCCTACGAGCAGTACTTC. The chain is built from TRBV5-1 and TRBJ2-7, with 15 bases matching TRBD2. The CDR3 loop spans 16 amino acids. Looked up from germline, CDR1 is SGHRS and CDR2 is YFSETQ. The ends lost 3 bases at V and 1 base at J; junction bases unmatched: 2.

The rearrangement joins TRBV28 to TRBJ1-4; D remains unclear. Trimming took 5 bases from V and 5 from J, leaving 9 bases between them. Germline loops: CDR1 MDHEN, CDR2 SYDVKM. The CDR3 is 13 amino acids. CDR3 residues: CASSRFTNEKLFF. The CDR3 DNA follows: TGTGCCAGCAGTAGGTTCACAAATGAAAAACTGTTTTTT.

The chain employs TRBV2 and TRBJ2-7, with D perhaps TRBD1 or TRBD2 (5 bases each). The germline V gene encodes CDR1 SNHLY and CDR2 FYNNEI. V lost 8 bases, J lost 5 bases, and 19 bases lay in between. This CDR3 has 14 residues. In DNA, the CDR3 is TGTGCCAGCCTTAGGGGACCGCGGCGGGACGAGCAGTACTTC. It codes for CASLRGPRRDEQYF.

Only one count was recorded for this clone. The chain recombines TRBV28 with TRBJ1-3, with D possibly matching TRBD1 (5 bases). The germline CDR1 and CDR2 sequences are MDHEN and SYDVKM. V dropped 6 bases and J dropped 0 bases, with 9 bases sitting between them. This CDR3 has 14 residues. The DNA for the CDR3 is TGTGCCAGCAGAAGTGGGGGCTCTGGAAACACCATATATTTT. It specifies CASRSGGSGNTIYF. The variable domain in full, with the rest retrieved from reference TRBV28 and TRBJ1-3, is DVKVTQSSRYLVKRTGEKVFLECVQDMDHENMFWYRQDPGLGLRLIYFSYDVKMKEKGDIPEGYSVSREKKERFSLILESASTNQTSMYLCASRSGGSGNTIYFGEGSWLTVV.

This chain joins TRBV24-1 and TRBJ2-1; perhaps TRBD1 as D (5 bases). Germline V CDR1 and CDR2: KGHDR, SFDVKD. V gave up 3 bases and J gave up 12 bases, with 17 bases separating them. The CDR3 length is 14 residues. The CDR3 sequence: CATSDAGLGWGQFF. In DNA, the CDR3 is TGTGCCACCAGTGATGCAGGGTTGGGATGGGGGCAGTTCTTC.

The CDR3 DNA reads TGTGCCAGCAGCACCACCGGGACAGGCTCCGAGCAGTACTTC. It is translated as CASSTTGTGSEQYF. This chain connects TRBV7-9 to TRBJ2-7; 8 bases map to TRBD1. V lost 5 bases, J lost 6 bases, and 9 bases stayed unmatched. This CDR3 has 14 residues. Germline assignment: CDR1 SEHNR and CDR2 FQNEAQ (reference sequence).

The chain is built from TRBV5-1 and TRBJ1-2; TRBD1 might be the D (5 bases). Trimming took 0 bases from V and 6 from J, leaving 15 bases between them. CDR1 and CDR2 (germline): SGHRS, YFSETQ. The CDR3 loop spans 15 amino acids. The CDR3 DNA reads as TGCGCCAGCAGCTTGGGACAGACCCCCTACGATGGCTACACCTTC. Translated: CASSLGQTPYDGYTF.

V and J are TRBV5-6 and TRBJ1-3; 7 bases fit TRBD1. Germline CDR1 and CDR2: SGHDT and YYEEEE. The CDR3 is 14 residues long. With 0 bases clipped from V and 5 bases from J, the junction kept 2 bases outside the gene matches. The CDR3 reads CASSLGDRRNTIYF. CDR3 nucleotides: TGTGCCAGCAGCTTGGGGGACAGACGAAACACCATATATTTT.

The chain employs TRBV25-1 and TRBJ2-4; D possibly corresponds to TRBD2 (5 bases). Per the germline V gene, CDR1 is MGHDK and CDR2 is SYGVNS. The CDR3 length is 14 residues. V lost 2 bases to trimming and J lost 7 bases, with 12 bases between them. CDR3 DNA sequence: TGTGCCAGCAGTGAAGAGAAATCGGGGAACATTCAGTACTTC. The encoded protein is CASSEEKSGNIQYF. Full variable domain (outside the CDR3, taken from reference TRBV25-1 and TRBJ2-4): EADIYQTPRYLVIGTGKKITLECSQTMGHDKMYWYQQDPGMELHLIHYSYGVNSTEKGDLSSESTVSRIRTEHFPLTLESARPSHTSQYLCASSEEKSGNIQYFGAGTRLSVL.

The table lists this clone with a count of one. The chain carries TRBV9 and TRBJ2-2; 8 bases fit TRBD1. The CDR3 is 15 amino acids. V was clipped by 3 bases and J by 7 bases; unmatched bases: 8. Germline lookup yields CDR1 SGDLS and CDR2 YYNGEE. The CDR3 nucleotides are TGTGCCAGCAGCGCACCGGGACAGGCGGTCGGGGAGCTGTTTTTT. Protein sequence: CASSAPGQAVGELFF. The full variable domain, completed using reference TRBV9 and TRBJ2-2, is DSGVTQTPKHLITATGQRVTLRCSPRSGDLSVYWYQQSLDQGLQFLIQYYNGEERAKGNILERFSAQQFPDLHSELNLSSLELGDSALYFCASSAPGQAVGELFFGEGSRLTVL.

CDR3 amino acids: CASSYPGLASNEQFF. The CDR3 DNA reads TGTGCCAGCAGTTACCCGGGACTAGCGAGCAATGAGCAGTTCTTC. V is TRBV6-6 and J is TRBJ2-1; 10 nucleotides line up with TRBD2. The CDR3 spans 15 residues. Trimming cost V 2 bases and J 6 bases; bases outside gene matches: 4. CDR1 and CDR2 from the germline V gene are MNHNY and SVGAGI (reference sequence).

The chain joins TRBV28 to TRBJ2-3; 9 nucleotides align to TRBD2. The ends lost 6 bases at V and 0 bases at J; junction bases unmatched: 1. From germline, CDR1 is MDHEN and CDR2 SYDVKM. CDR3 size: 14 residues. The CDR3 DNA reads as TGTGCCAGCAGGGCGGGGGGGAGCACAGATACGCAGTATTTT. Translated, it gives CASRAGGSTDTQYF.

The chain has TRBV30 and TRBJ1-1; 9 bases are shared with TRBD1. Trimming at V came to 5 bases and at J to 2 bases, leaving 3 bases not matched to a gene. The CDR3 sequence is 13 residues long. The V gene's germline CDR1 is GTSNPN and CDR2 SVGIG (reference sequence). CDR3 bases: TGTGCCTGGGACAGGGGGAAAAACACTGAAGCTTTCTTT. Translation gives CAWDRGKNTEAFF.

This clone was seen a few times. This chain uses TRBV7-3 with TRBJ2-7, with D unclear. CDR1 is SGHTA, CDR2 FQGTGA, per germline. CDR3 length: 13 residues. The V gene lost 4 bases and the J gene lost 5 bases, with 12 bases spanning the gap. Here the CDR3 reads CASSSGSHNEQYF. The CDR3 DNA reads as TGTGCCAGCAGCTCGGGCAGTCATAACGAGCAGTACTTC.

The V call is TRBV18, the J call TRBJ2-7, with D tentatively TRBD1 (5 bases). Germline CDR1 reads KGHSH; CDR2 reads LQKENI. The CDR3 length is 13 residues. V was cut by 3 bases and J by 1 base, with 7 bases left in between. The CDR3 bases are TGTGCCAGCTCACCGGACATTTCCTACGAGCAGTACTTC. Its translation is CASSPDISYEQYF.

The CDR3 reads CASSQANTEAFF. The CDR3 bases are TGTGCCAGCAGTCAGGCGAACACTGAAGCTTTCTTT. The rearrangement links TRBV7-9 to TRBJ1-1; D unclear. This CDR3 is 12 amino acids long. Looked up from germline, CDR1 is SEHNR and CDR2 is FQNEAQ (reference sequence). Deletions cut 6 bases from V and 1 base from J, with 6 bases between.

This chain joins TRBV5-6 and TRBJ1-1; the D is unclear. This CDR3 is built from 12 residues. V was clipped by 0 bases and J by 7 bases, with 7 bases between them. Germline V gives CDR1 SGHDT, CDR2 YYEEEE. CDR3 DNA sequence: TGTGCCAGCAGCTTGGCCTCTAATGAAGCTTTCTTT. This translates into CASSLASNEAFF.

The chain uses TRBV7-6 and TRBJ2-3, with 7 nucleotides matching TRBD1. The J segment lost 0 bases and the V segment lost 5 bases, leaving 5 bases of the junction unmatched. Germline lookup yields CDR1 SGHVS and CDR2 FNYEAQ. This CDR3 is built from 15 residues. CDR3: CASSQKTGSTDTQYF. In DNA form, the CDR3 reads TGTGCCAGCAGCCAGAAGACAGGGAGCACAGATACGCAGTATTTT. Combining the CDR3 with reference TRBV7-6 and TRBJ2-3 gives the whole variable domain GAGVSQSPRYKVTKRGQDVALRCDPISGHVSLYWYRQALGQGPEFLTYFNYEAQQDKSGLPNDRFSAERPEGSISTLTIQRTEQRDSAMYRCASSQKTGSTDTQYFGPGTRLTVL.

The chain carries TRBV7-6 and TRBJ2-5; 9 nucleotides agree with TRBD2. V lost 6 bases and J lost 4; bases outside the gene matches: 9. The CDR3 has 15 residues. CDR1 SGHVS and CDR2 FNYEAQ come from the germline V gene. The CDR3 loop is CASRVGGGAVETQYF. The CDR3 DNA is TGTGCCAGCAGGGTAGGCGGGGGGGCCGTAGAGACCCAGTACTTC.

V gene TRBV7-8 combines with J gene TRBJ1-6; 7 bases map to TRBD1. CDR1 SGHVS and CDR2 FQNEAQ come from the germline V gene. The CDR3 spans 13 residues. The trim removed 5 bases at V and 10 bases at J, leaving 5 bases unmatched. The CDR3 loop is CASSQGQSSPLHF. CDR3 coding DNA: TGTGCCAGCAGCCAGGGACAGTCATCACCCCTCCACTTT.

CDR3 DNA: TGCGCCGGAGGCCCTCTCCCGGAGACCCAGTACTTC. Amino acid sequence: CAGGPLPETQYF. V is TRBV10-2 and J is TRBJ2-5; D possibly corresponds to TRBD2 (5 bases). Germline CDR1 reads WSHSY; CDR2 reads SAAADI. The V end lost 11 bases, the J end lost 5 bases, and 15 bases lay between the germline ends. There are 12 residues in the CDR3.

The chain employs TRBV29-1 and TRBJ2-7, with D unclear. There are 13 residues in the CDR3. The V and J ends lost 4 bases and 1 base respectively, with 11 bases between them. Germline CDR1 and CDR2: SQVTM and ANQGSEA. CDR3 loop: CSVVTPGSYEQYF. As DNA, the CDR3 is TGCAGCGTTGTGACACCGGGTTCCTACGAGCAGTACTTC.

This chain joins TRBV20-1 and TRBJ1-2, with D maybe TRBD1 (6 bases). This CDR3 comprises 14 residues. Between the trimmed V and J ends, which lost 6 bases and 4 bases, there was a span of 18 bases. Germline CDR1 is DFQATT and CDR2 is SNEGSKA (reference sequence). CDR3 residues: CSASTGLRLYGYTF. DNA for the CDR3: TGCAGTGCGAGTACAGGGCTAAGGCTCTATGGCTACACCTTC.

V and J are TRBV14 and TRBJ2-7; weak D call: TRBD1 (6 bases). Germline assignment: CDR1 SGHDN and CDR2 FVKESK. V shed 2 bases and J shed 0 bases, with 11 bases lying between them. The CDR3 covers 15 residues. The CDR3 sequence is CASSQRTASSYEQYF. The CDR3 DNA is TGTGCCAGCAGCCAAAGGACAGCGAGCTCCTACGAGCAGTACTTC.

The V gene is TRBV28, the J gene TRBJ1-2, with D tentatively TRBD1 (5 bases). Germline V gene sequence: CDR1 MDHEN, CDR2 SYDVKM. This CDR3 is built from 15 residues. The V end lost 7 bases, the J end lost 4 bases, and 19 bases lay between the germline ends. In DNA, the CDR3 is TGTGCCAGCACCAGGCGGGAGACAGACCGCTATGGCTACACCTTC. It encodes CASTRRETDRYGYTF.

The V call is TRBV5-1, the J call TRBJ2-7, with D possibly being TRBD1 (6 bases). The CDR3 has 14 residues. The germline V and J ends were trimmed by 4 bases and 0 bases, with 11 bases remaining between them. CDR1 and CDR2 from the germline V gene are SGHRS and YFSETQ. This chain's CDR3 is CASSLTDSSYEQYF. The CDR3 coding sequence is TGCGCCAGCAGCCTGACGGACAGCTCCTACGAGCAGTACTTC.

The chain recombines TRBV19 with TRBJ1-5, with 10 bases fitting TRBD1. The V gene's germline CDR1 is LNHDA and CDR2 SQIVND (reference sequence). V shed 2 bases and J 8 bases; nucleotides not matched to a gene: 6. This CDR3 is built from 15 residues. CDR3 in DNA: TGTGCCAGTAGTATATCGGGACAGGGGTCGAAGCCCCAGCATTTT. It specifies CASSISGQGSKPQHF.

The gene calls are TRBV9 and TRBJ1-4, with 7 bases matching TRBD1. V was pared by 3 bases and J by 3 bases, with 2 bases of the junction left unmatched. The CDR3 is made up of 14 amino acids. Germline V CDR1 and CDR2: SGDLS, YYNGEE. The CDR3 DNA reads as TGTGCCAGCAGCGGAGGGACAGCTAATGAAAAACTGTTTTTT. It codes for CASSGGTANEKLFF. Together with reference TRBV9 and TRBJ1-4, the CDR3 gives the full variable domain: DSGVTQTPKHLITATGQRVTLRCSPRSGDLSVYWYQQSLDQGLQFLIQYYNGEERAKGNILERFSAQQFPDLHSELNLSSLELGDSALYFCASSGGTANEKLFFGSGTQLSVL.